This TCR beta chain came from a study of PD-L1 blockade in urothelial cancer. Background on the study: Each patient had 0 to 3 earlier chemotherapy regimens. Timepoints chosen for blood analysis were 3 weeks (second dose) and 6 weeks after treatment start. Typically, measured as a median, blood samples had 150,000 or so T cells. Study-level results: Larger 3-week expansion of tumor-associated blood clones was seen in durable-benefit patients.

Data came from immunoSEQ multiplex PCR; TCRdb stores just in-frame clones and leaves some out. The sample yields approximately 90,000 clones, around 85% seen once. A note on this clone: Antigen specificity is unknown.

Germline V gives CDR1 SGHTA, CDR2 FQGTGA. Trimming at V came to 5 bases and at J to 8 bases, leaving 11 bases not matched to a gene. This CDR3 is 17 amino acids long. Time point defined: pretreatment peripheral blood. The chain carries TRBV7-3 and TRBJ2-1, with 14 nucleotides matching TRBD2. The sample consisted of PBMCs, taken around atezolizumab (anti-PD-L1) treatment. This sequence was found in a man aged 55 to 69 with urothelial cancer. CDR3 region: CASSAPGLAGVVDEQFF. The CDR3 DNA reads TGTGCCAGCAGCGCTCCGGGACTAGCGGGAGTGGTAGATGAGCAGTTCTTC. Combining the CDR3 with reference TRBV7-3 and TRBJ2-1 gives the whole variable domain GAGVSQTPSNKVTEKGKYVELRCDPISGHTALYWYRQSLGQGPEFLIYFQGTGAADDSGLPNDRFFAVRPEGSVSTLKIQRTERGDSAVYLCASSAPGLAGVVDEQFFGPGTRLTVL.